The rows below give T cell receptor beta chains drawn from one sample of a study of Graves' ophthalmopathy and Graves' hyperthyroidism. MiXCR, applied by TCRdb to the multiplex PCR reads, yields one record per CDR3 protein. The sample lists 300,000 to 350,000 distinct CDR3 sequences, roughly 17% occurring once. The sample taken for sequencing was peripheral blood. These receptors were collected from an adult man with Graves' ophthalmopathy. The CDR3 runs from the conserved cysteine through the conserved F or W. The D gene is left open where the match is weak. Clone size is not always given. Where it is, it says once, few, many or a class for expanded clones.

J: TRBJ2-5
V: TRBV29-1
size: many
D: NA
length: 14
CDR3: CSVVLTADPKTQYF
DNA: TGCAGCGTTGTTTTGACAGCTGATCCAAAGACCCAGTACTTC

J: TRBJ2-5
V: TRBV30
size: many
D: NA
length: 14
CDR3: CAWAVRAYQETQYF
DNA: TGTGCCTGGGCGGTTCGAGCGTACCAAGAGACCCAGTACTTC

J: TRBJ1-1
V: TRBV5-4
size: many
D: NA
length: 13
CDR3: CASSLAAVTEAFF
DNA: TGTGCCAGCAGCTTGGCTGCGGTCACTGAAGCTTTCTTT

J: TRBJ1-5
V: TRBV19
size: many
D: TRBD1
length: 17
CDR3: CASSPDRGRVGNQPQHF
DNA: TGTGCCAGTAGTCCGGACAGGGGGCGCGTCGGCAATCAGCCCCAGCATTTT

J: TRBJ1-1
V: TRBV6-1
size: many
D: TRBD1
length: 13
CDR3: CASLGQGTTEAFF
DNA: TGTGCCAGCTTGGGACAGGGGACGACTGAAGCTTTCTTT

J: TRBJ1-1
V: TRBV10-3
size: many
D: NA
length: 14
CDR3: CAISESGGNTEAFF
DNA: TGTGCCATCAGTGAGTCGGGTGGGAACACTGAAGCTTTCTTT

J: TRBJ2-5
V: TRBV28
size: NA
D: NA
length: 14
CDR3: CASSPGRVQETQYF
DNA: TGTGCCAGCTCACCTGGCAGGGTGCAAGAGACCCAGTACTTC

J: TRBJ2-5
V: TRBV5-1
size: many
D: NA
length: 13
CDR3: CASSSVGMETQYF
DNA: TGCGCCAGCAGCTCCGTGGGGATGGAGACCCAGTACTTC

J: TRBJ2-5
V: TRBV20-1
size: many
D: TRBD2
length: 17
CDR3: CSAEHGTSGGYSGTQYF
DNA: TGCAGTGCCGAACACGGGACTAGCGGGGGGTATTCGGGGACCCAGTACTTC

J: TRBJ1-1
V: TRBV4-1
size: many
D: NA
length: 13
CDR3: CASSRTTSSEAFF
DNA: TGCGCCAGCAGCCGAACCACGTCCAGTGAAGCTTTCTTT

J: TRBJ1-5
V: TRBV10-3
size: many
D: NA
length: 13
CDR3: CAISESMSQPQHF
DNA: TGTGCCATCAGTGAGTCCATGAGCCAGCCCCAGCATTTT

J: TRBJ1-3
V: TRBV19
size: many
D: NA
length: 14
CDR3: CASTRTDSGNTIYF
DNA: TGTGCCAGTACTCGGACAGACTCTGGAAACACCATATATTTT

J: TRBJ1-1
V: TRBV27
size: many
D: TRBD1
length: 14
CDR3: CASRIDRGAQEAFF
DNA: TGTGCCAGCAGGATCGACAGGGGGGCTCAGGAAGCTTTCTTT

J: TRBJ1-1
V: TRBV2
size: many
D: NA
length: 11
CDR3: CASKMEGTAFF
DNA: TGTGCCAGCAAAATGGAGGGGACAGCTTTCTTT

J: TRBJ2-4
V: TRBV15
size: NA
D: TRBD2
length: 17
CDR3: CATSKVGLAGTKNIQYF
DNA: TGTGCCACCAGCAAAGTTGGACTAGCGGGAACTAAAAACATTCAGTACTTC

J: TRBJ2-5
V: TRBV27
size: many
D: NA
length: 16
CDR3: CASSTRTGTSRRTQYF
DNA: TGTGCCAGCAGCACCAGAACGGGGACATCAAGACGGACCCAGTACTTC

J: TRBJ1-5
V: TRBV30
size: many
D: NA
length: 14
CDR3: CAWSTRISNQPQHF
DNA: TGTGCCTGGAGTACTCGGATTAGCAATCAGCCCCAGCATTTT

J: TRBJ1-5
V: TRBV6-5
size: NA
D: NA
length: 15
CDR3: CASSYGQTSNQPQHF
DNA: TGTGCCAGCAGTTACGGGCAAACTAGCAATCAGCCCCAGCATTTT

J: TRBJ2-7
V: TRBV30
size: NA
D: NA
length: 14
CDR3: CASRGETPPYEQYF
DNA: TGTGCCTCTCGGGGAGAAACCCCCCCCTACGAGCAGTACTTC

J: TRBJ2-7
V: TRBV5-1
size: NA
D: TRBD1
length: 16
CDR3: CASSLAGTGADYEQYF
DNA: TGCGCCAGCAGCTTGGCCGGGACAGGGGCGGACTACGAGCAGTACTTC

J: TRBJ2-7
V: TRBV30
size: many
D: NA
length: 14
CDR3: CAWNSRDTFYEQYF
DNA: TGTGCCTGGAATTCTCGGGACACCTTCTACGAGCAGTACTTC

J: TRBJ2-7
V: TRBV6-1
size: NA
D: NA
length: 14
CDR3: CATTFRGLSYEQCF
DNA: TGTGCCACTACCTTCCGGGGGTTATCCTACGAGCAGTGCTTC

J: TRBJ1-6
V: TRBV3-1
size: many
D: NA
length: 16
CDR3: CASTLGLSSYNSPLHF
DNA: TGTGCCAGCACTTTGGGCCTGAGCTCCTATAATTCACCCCTCCACTTT

J: TRBJ1-5
V: TRBV4-2
size: many
D: TRBD1
length: 14
CDR3: CASSHPGGSQPQHF
DNA: TGTGCCAGCAGCCACCCAGGGGGGAGTCAGCCCCAGCATTTT

J: TRBJ2-5
V: TRBV4-1
size: many
D: NA
length: 14
CDR3: CASSQYQGRETQYF
DNA: TGCGCCAGCAGCCAATACCAGGGTAGAGAGACCCAGTACTTC

J: TRBJ2-7
V: TRBV11-2
size: NA
D: TRBD1
length: 16
CDR3: CASSWAGTGASGEQYF
DNA: TGTGCCAGCAGCTGGGCCGGGACAGGGGCTTCTGGCGAGCAGTACTTC

J: TRBJ1-1
V: TRBV7-2
size: NA
D: NA
length: 15
CDR3: CASSSHRGVGTEAFF
DNA: TGCGCCAGCAGCTCCCATCGGGGGGTTGGAACTGAAGCTTTCTTT

J: TRBJ2-5
V: TRBV16
size: many
D: NA
length: 13
CDR3: CASSQTGEETQYF
DNA: TGTGCCAGCAGCCAAACTGGGGAAGAGACCCAGTACTTC

J: TRBJ2-7
V: TRBV28
size: many
D: NA
length: 12
CDR3: CASSSRSYEQYF
DNA: TGTGCCAGCAGTTCCCGCTCCTACGAGCAGTACTTC

J: TRBJ2-7
V: TRBV6-1
size: many
D: TRBD1
length: 14
CDR3: CASSFRGTAYEQYF
DNA: TGTGCCAGCAGCTTCCGTGGGACAGCCTACGAGCAGTACTTC

J: TRBJ2-5
V: TRBV11-2
size: many
D: TRBD2
length: 14
CDR3: CASSPSSGSETQYF
DNA: TGTGCCAGCAGCCCGTCTAGCGGGAGTGAGACCCAGTACTTC

J: TRBJ1-1
V: TRBV6-1
size: few
D: NA
length: 14
CDR3: CASSAPGGREKAFF
DNA: TGTGCCAGCAGTGCTCCGGGTGGGAGAGAAAAAGCTTTCTTT

J: TRBJ1-5
V: TRBV6-1
size: many
D: TRBD1
length: 14
CDR3: CASSGDRENQPQHF
DNA: TGTGCCAGCAGCGGGGACAGGGAAAATCAGCCCCAGCATTTT

J: TRBJ1-1
V: TRBV30
size: many
D: NA
length: 13
CDR3: CAWNTPGPLEAFF
DNA: TGTGCCTGGAACACTCCGGGCCCCCTTGAAGCTTTCTTT

J: TRBJ1-1
V: TRBV5-1
size: many
D: NA
length: 15
CDR3: CASSSKSGANTEAFF
DNA: TGCGCCAGCAGCTCAAAGAGCGGGGCGAACACTGAAGCTTTCTTT

J: TRBJ2-5
V: TRBV7-2
size: many
D: NA
length: 13
CDR3: CASSLVSQETQYF
DNA: TGTGCCAGCAGCTTAGTCAGTCAAGAGACCCAGTACTTC

J: TRBJ1-2
V: TRBV10-3
size: many
D: TRBD1
length: 13
CDR3: CAIRQTGPYGYTF
DNA: TGTGCCATCAGGCAGACAGGGCCCTATGGCTACACCTTC

J: TRBJ2-5
V: TRBV5-5
size: many
D: TRBD2
length: 14
CDR3: CASSTGGVGETQYF
DNA: TGTGCCAGCAGCACCGGGGGGGTCGGGGAGACCCAGTACTTC

J: TRBJ2-2
V: TRBV3-1
size: many
D: NA
length: 15
CDR3: CASSRPSGNTGELFF
DNA: TGTGCCAGCAGCAGGCCTTCGGGGAACACCGGGGAGCTGTTTTTT

J: TRBJ2-7
V: TRBV6-1
size: NA
D: NA
length: 16
CDR3: CASRGAKGYSTHEQYF
DNA: TGTGCCAGCAGGGGGGCCAAGGGGTATAGCACCCACGAGCAGTACTTC

J: TRBJ2-2
V: TRBV29-1
size: many
D: NA
length: 13
CDR3: CSASQANTGELFF
DNA: TGCAGCGCCTCCCAAGCGAACACCGGGGAGCTGTTTTTT

J: TRBJ1-5
V: TRBV28
size: once
D: TRBD1
length: 14
CDR3: CASSYGQGSQPQHF
DNA: TGTGCCAGCAGTTACGGACAGGGTAGCCAGCCCCAGCATTTT

J: TRBJ2-7
V: TRBV11-2
size: once
D: TRBD1
length: 15
CDR3: CASSPLTGRKYEQYF
DNA: TGTGCCAGCAGCCCGCTGACAGGGAGAAAATACGAGCAGTACTTC

J: TRBJ2-3
V: TRBV13
size: many
D: TRBD2
length: 19
CDR3: CASSPRGSGRVPSTDTQYF
DNA: TGTGCCAGCAGCCCACGGGGGAGCGGGAGGGTCCCTAGCACAGATACGCAGTATTTT

J: TRBJ1-1
V: TRBV6-2/TRBV6-3
size: many
D: NA
length: 15
CDR3: CASSRPSHKVPEAFF
DNA: TGTGCCAGCAGTCGCCCCTCGCATAAGGTACCTGAAGCTTTCTTT

J: TRBJ1-3
V: TRBV6-2/TRBV6-3
size: many
D: NA
length: 18
CDR3: CASSPGLSIRRTGNTIYF
DNA: TGTGCCAGCAGTCCCGGGTTATCCATTCGTCGGACTGGAAACACCATATATTTT

J: TRBJ1-5
V: TRBV15
size: many
D: TRBD1
length: 13
CDR3: CATRRDRNQPQHF
DNA: TGTGCCACCAGAAGGGACAGGAATCAGCCCCAGCATTTT

J: TRBJ2-6
V: TRBV11-3
size: many
D: TRBD1
length: 19
CDR3: CASSHSRGRVSSGANVLTF
DNA: TGTGCCAGCAGCCATAGTAGGGGGCGAGTCTCCTCTGGGGCCAACGTCCTGACTTTC

J: TRBJ1-2
V: TRBV5-1
size: few
D: NA
length: 13
CDR3: CASSFGDSYGYTF
DNA: TGCGCCAGCAGCTTTGGAGACTCCTATGGCTACACCTTC

J: TRBJ2-2
V: TRBV3-1
size: few
D: TRBD2
length: 17
CDR3: CASSPPGASGNTGELFF
DNA: TGTGCCAGCAGCCCTCCTGGGGCTAGCGGAAACACCGGGGAGCTGTTTTTT

J: TRBJ1-1
V: TRBV7-9
size: many
D: NA
length: 14
CDR3: CASSPDNRNTEAFF
DNA: TGTGCCAGCAGCCCAGATAACAGGAACACTGAAGCTTTCTTT

J: TRBJ1-5
V: TRBV28
size: many
D: NA
length: 15
CDR3: CASSFTRGSNQPQHF
DNA: TGTGCCAGCAGCTTTACACGGGGGAGCAATCAGCCCCAGCATTTT

J: TRBJ1-2
V: TRBV9
size: many
D: TRBD1
length: 14
CDR3: CASSQLQGMRGYTF
DNA: TGTGCCAGCAGCCAACTACAGGGGATGAGGGGCTACACCTTC

J: TRBJ1-2
V: TRBV3-1
size: NA
D: TRBD1
length: 14
CDR3: CASSLRTGEHGYTF
DNA: TGTGCCAGCAGCCTTAGGACAGGGGAGCATGGCTACACCTTC

J: TRBJ2-5
V: TRBV12-5
size: many
D: NA
length: 15
CDR3: CASGFLTTGQETQYF
DNA: TGTGCTAGTGGTTTTCTTACCACGGGACAAGAGACCCAGTACTTC

J: TRBJ2-5
V: TRBV28
size: many
D: TRBD2
length: 16
CDR3: CASSRPGLAVRETQYF
DNA: TGTGCCAGCAGCCGTCCGGGACTAGCAGTGAGAGAGACCCAGTACTTC

J: TRBJ2-7
V: TRBV11-2
size: few
D: NA
length: 17
CDR3: CASSLVPRRSFSYEQYF
DNA: TGTGCCAGCAGCTTAGTCCCTCGGCGGAGTTTCTCCTACGAGCAGTACTTC

J: TRBJ1-5
V: TRBV18
size: many
D: NA
length: 14
CDR3: CASSPRQGGQPQHF
DNA: TGTGCCAGCTCACCAAGGCAGGGCGGTCAGCCCCAGCATTTT